This is a list of T cell receptor beta chains from one sample in a study of T-cell reconstitution after alpha-beta-depleted transplantation in children. From the PCR reads, TCRdb called clonotypes with MiXCR, one entry per CDR3 protein. The sample holds approximately 490,000 distinct CDR3 sequences, roughly a tenth seen once. Specimen: PBMCs, collected before TCRalphabeta/CD19-depleted stem cell transplant. Receptor source: a child aged 2-15 years with inherited bone marrow failure, due to receive a stem cell transplant. The CDR3 runs from the conserved cysteine through the conserved F or W. The D gene is left open where the match is weak. Not all rows give a size; the values are once, few, many and, for expanded clones, a class.

TGCAGTGCTAGAGCCTACAGAGAAGGCCCCTCTGGGGCCAACGTCCTGACTTTC | CSARAYREGPSGANVLTF | NA | TRBV20-1 | NA | TRBJ2-6
TGTGCCAGCAGTGACCCCCGAACAGGGGCGCGGGCGACCCAGTACTTC | CASSDPRTGARATQYF | TRBD1 | TRBV25-1 | many | TRBJ2-5
TGTGCCAGCAGCTTTCCGCGCGGGCTGATCGGGAATGAGCAGTTCTTC | CASSFPRGLIGNEQFF | NA | TRBV5-6 | few | TRBJ2-1
TGTGCCAGCTCCAGGCTAGCCAGGAATGAGCAGTTCTTC | CASSRLARNEQFF | NA | TRBV2 | many | TRBJ2-1
TGTGCCAGCAGTTTACCCGGACAGGGCGTTAGGGAGCAGTACTTC | CASSLPGQGVREQYF | TRBD1 | TRBV27 | many | TRBJ2-7
TGCGCCAGCAGCTTTGGTGGGGGGAGCTATGGCTACACCTTC | CASSFGGGSYGYTF | NA | TRBV4-3 | few | TRBJ1-2
TGCGCCAGCAGCGAGGTGGCTTCCGGAGACACTGAAGCTTTCTTT | CASSEVASGDTEAFF | NA | TRBV4-3 | many | TRBJ1-1
TGTGCCAGCAGTTACGTCGGCACGGGGGATGAGCAGTTCTTC | CASSYVGTGDEQFF | NA | TRBV6-2/TRBV6-3 | many | TRBJ2-1
TGTGCCAGCAGCGCCGGGACTAGCCCCGGGGAGCTGTTTTTT | CASSAGTSPGELFF | TRBD2 | TRBV2 | many | TRBJ2-2
TGTGCCAGCAAGTGGACAACTAATGAAAAACTGTTTTTT | CASKWTTNEKLFF | NA | TRBV28 | NA | TRBJ1-4
TGTGCCAGCAGCTTAGCGGGAGCGACCTACAATGAGCAGTTCTTC | CASSLAGATYNEQFF | NA | TRBV7-2 | many | TRBJ2-1